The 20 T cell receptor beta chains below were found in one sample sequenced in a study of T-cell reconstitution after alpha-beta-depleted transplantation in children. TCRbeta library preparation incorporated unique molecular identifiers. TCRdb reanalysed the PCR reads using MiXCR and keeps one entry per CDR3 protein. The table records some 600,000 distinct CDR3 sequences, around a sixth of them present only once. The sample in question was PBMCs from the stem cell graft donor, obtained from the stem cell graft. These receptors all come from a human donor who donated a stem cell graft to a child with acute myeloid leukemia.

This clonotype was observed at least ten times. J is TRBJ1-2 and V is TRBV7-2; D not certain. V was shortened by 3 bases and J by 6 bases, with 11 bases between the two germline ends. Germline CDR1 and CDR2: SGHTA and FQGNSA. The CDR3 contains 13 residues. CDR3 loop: CASSLGIFDGYTF. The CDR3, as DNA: TGTGCCAGCAGCTTGGGCATTTTCGATGGCTACACCTTC.

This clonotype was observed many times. The CDR3 spells CASSSGTGGTDTQYF. CDR3 nucleotide sequence: TGTGCCAGCAGTTCAGGGACAGGGGGCACAGATACGCAGTATTTT. This chain joins TRBV12-3 or TRBV12-4 and TRBJ2-3; 10 bases align to TRBD1. V gave up 4 bases and J gave up 1 base; unmatched junction bases: 2. The CDR3 is made up of 15 amino acids.

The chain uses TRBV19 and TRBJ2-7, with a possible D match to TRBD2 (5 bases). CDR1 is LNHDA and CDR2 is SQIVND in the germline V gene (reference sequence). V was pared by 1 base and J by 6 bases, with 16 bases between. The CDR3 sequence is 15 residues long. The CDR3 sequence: CASSIVEGYTGEQYF. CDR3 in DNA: TGTGCCAGTAGTATAGTTGAGGGCTACACTGGCGAGCAGTACTTC.

The CDR3: CASSLLGLENEQFF. The CDR3 DNA follows: TGTGCCAGCAGTTTATTGGGACTAGAGAATGAGCAGTTCTTC. The chain employs TRBV28 and TRBJ2-1, with TRBD2 identical over 8 bases. The length of the CDR3 is 14 residues. Trimming took 1 base from V and 7 from J; bases not matched to a gene: 3. The germline gives CDR1 MDHEN, CDR2 SYDVKM.

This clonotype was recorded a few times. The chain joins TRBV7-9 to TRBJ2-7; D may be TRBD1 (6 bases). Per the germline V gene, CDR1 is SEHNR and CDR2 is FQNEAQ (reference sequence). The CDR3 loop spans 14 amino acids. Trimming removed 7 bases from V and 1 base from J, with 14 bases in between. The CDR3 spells CASTLTGSSYEQYF. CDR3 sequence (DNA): TGTGCCAGCACCCTTACAGGGTCATCCTACGAGCAGTACTTC.

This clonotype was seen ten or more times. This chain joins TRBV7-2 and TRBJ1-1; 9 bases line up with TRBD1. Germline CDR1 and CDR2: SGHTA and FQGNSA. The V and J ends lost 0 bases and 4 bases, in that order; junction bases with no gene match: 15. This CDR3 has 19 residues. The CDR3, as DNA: TGTGCCAGCAGCTTAGCGCAAGGGACAGGGCGATTTGATACCACTGAAGCTTTCTTT. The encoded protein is CASSLAQGTGRFDTTEAFF.

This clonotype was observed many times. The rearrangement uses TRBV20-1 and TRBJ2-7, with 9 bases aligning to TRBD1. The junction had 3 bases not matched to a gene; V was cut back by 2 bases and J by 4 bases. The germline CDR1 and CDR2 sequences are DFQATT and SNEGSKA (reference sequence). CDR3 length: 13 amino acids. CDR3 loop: CSARPDRGYEQYV. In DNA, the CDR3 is TGCAGTGCTAGACCGGACAGGGGATACGAGCAGTACGTC.

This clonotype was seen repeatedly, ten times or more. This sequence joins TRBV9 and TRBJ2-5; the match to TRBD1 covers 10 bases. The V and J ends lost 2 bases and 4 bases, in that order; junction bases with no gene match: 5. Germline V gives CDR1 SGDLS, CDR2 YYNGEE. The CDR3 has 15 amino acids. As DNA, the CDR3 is TGTGCCAGCAGCGTGGCGACAGGGGGCTTAGAGACCCAGTACTTC. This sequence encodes CASSVATGGLETQYF.

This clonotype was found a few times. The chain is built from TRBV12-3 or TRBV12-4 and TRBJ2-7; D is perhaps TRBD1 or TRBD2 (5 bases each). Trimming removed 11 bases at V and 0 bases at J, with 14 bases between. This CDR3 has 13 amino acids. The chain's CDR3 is CASGARNSYEQYV. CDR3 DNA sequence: TGTGCCTCCGGGGCCCGAAACTCCTACGAGCAGTACGTC.

CDR3 DNA sequence: TGCAGTGCTAGAGAGGAAGCGGGGGGTCACGAGCAGTACTTC. Encoded protein: CSAREEAGGHEQYF. The rearrangement links TRBV20-1 to TRBJ2-7, with TRBD2 matching over 9 bases. V trimming: 0 bases; J trimming: 5 bases; junction bases outside the gene matches: 5. There are 14 residues in the CDR3. Germline CDR1 and CDR2: DFQATT and SNEGSKA (reference sequence).

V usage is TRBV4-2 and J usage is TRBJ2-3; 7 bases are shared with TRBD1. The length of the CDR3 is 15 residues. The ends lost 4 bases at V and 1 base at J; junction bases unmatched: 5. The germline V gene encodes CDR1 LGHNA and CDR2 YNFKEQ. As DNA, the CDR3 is TGTGCCAGCAGCCCCGCCGGGACAGGCACAGATACGCAGTATTTT. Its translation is CASSPAGTGTDTQYF.

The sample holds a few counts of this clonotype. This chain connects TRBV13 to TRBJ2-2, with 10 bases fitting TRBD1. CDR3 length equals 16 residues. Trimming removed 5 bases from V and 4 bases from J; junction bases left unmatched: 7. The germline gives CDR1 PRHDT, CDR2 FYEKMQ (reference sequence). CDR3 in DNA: TGTGCCAGCAGCATCAGACAGGGGGCGAGCACCGGGGAGCTGTTTTTT. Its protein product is CASSIRQGASTGELFF.

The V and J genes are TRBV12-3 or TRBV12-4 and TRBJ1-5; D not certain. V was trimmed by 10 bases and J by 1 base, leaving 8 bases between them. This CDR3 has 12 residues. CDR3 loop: CATTKSNQPQHF. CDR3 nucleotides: TGTGCCACCACAAAGAGCAATCAGCCCCAGCATTTT.

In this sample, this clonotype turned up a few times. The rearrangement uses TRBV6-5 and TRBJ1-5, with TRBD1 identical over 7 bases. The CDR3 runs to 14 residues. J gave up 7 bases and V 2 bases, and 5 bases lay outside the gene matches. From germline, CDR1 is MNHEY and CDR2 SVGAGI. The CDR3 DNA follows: TGTGCCAGCAGTTACGGAGGGGGCTACCAGCCCCAGCATTTT. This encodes CASSYGGGYQPQHF.

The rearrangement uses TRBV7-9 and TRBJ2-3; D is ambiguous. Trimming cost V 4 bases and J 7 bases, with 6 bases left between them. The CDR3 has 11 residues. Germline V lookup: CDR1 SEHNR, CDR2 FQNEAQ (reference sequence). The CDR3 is CASSSQNTQYF. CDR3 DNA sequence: TGTGCCAGCAGCTCCCAGAATACGCAGTATTTT.

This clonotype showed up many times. The CDR3: CASSLEGMAEAFF. The DNA of the CDR3 is TGTGCCAGCAGCTTGGAAGGGATGGCTGAAGCTTTCTTT. This rearrangement joins TRBV5-5 to TRBJ1-1; D ambiguous. Germline CDR1 SGHKS, CDR2 YYEKEE (reference sequence). This CDR3 has 13 residues. Trimming left V 0 bases short and J 6 bases short, with 9 bases between. The full variable domain, its missing parts supplied by reference TRBV5-5 and TRBJ1-1, is DAGVTQSPTHLIKTRGQQVTLRCSPISGHKSVSWYQQVLGQGPQFIFQYYEKEERGRGNFPDRFSARQFPNYSSELNVNALLLGDSALYLCASSLEGMAEAFFGQGTRLTVV.

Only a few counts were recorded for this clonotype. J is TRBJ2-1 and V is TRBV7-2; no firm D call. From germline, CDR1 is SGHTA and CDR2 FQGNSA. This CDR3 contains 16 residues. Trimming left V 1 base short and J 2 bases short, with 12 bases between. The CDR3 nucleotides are TGTGCCAGCAGCTTAGAGGTGAAGCCCCCCTACAATGAGCAGTTCTTC. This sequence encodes CASSLEVKPPYNEQFF.

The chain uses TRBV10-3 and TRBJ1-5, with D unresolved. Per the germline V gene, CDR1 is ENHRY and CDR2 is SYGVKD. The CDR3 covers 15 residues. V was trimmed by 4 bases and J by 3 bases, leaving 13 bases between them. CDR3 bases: TGTGCCATCAGTGGGGAAAAGGGCTTCAATCAGCCCCAGCATTTT. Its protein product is CAISGEKGFNQPQHF.

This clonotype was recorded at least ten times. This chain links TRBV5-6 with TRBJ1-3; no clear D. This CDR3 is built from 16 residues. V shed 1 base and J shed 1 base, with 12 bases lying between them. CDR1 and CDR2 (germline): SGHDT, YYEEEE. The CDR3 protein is CASSLNSGRSGNTIYF. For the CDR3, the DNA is TGTGCCAGCAGCTTGAATTCGGGGAGGTCTGGAAACACCATATATTTT.

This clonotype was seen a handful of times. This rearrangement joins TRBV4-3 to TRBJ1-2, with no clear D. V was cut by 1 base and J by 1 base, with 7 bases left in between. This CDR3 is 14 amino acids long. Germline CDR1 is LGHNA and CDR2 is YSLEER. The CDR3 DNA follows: TGCGCCAGCAGCCAAGGGATATTTAACTATGGCTACACCTTC. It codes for CASSQGIFNYGYTF.